This T cell receptor beta chain was documented in a study of lymphopenia after photon versus proton radiotherapy. Overall study results and limits: Post-nadir diversity loss with photons came from oligoclonal expansion, particularly CD8+ Temra cells. Post-nadir TCR diversity decline inversely tracked overall survival among those who died. Under photons, naive T cells and diversity fell while effector/memory populations rose. Better survival with proton therapy was suggested as possible, not demonstrated.

The CDR3 runs 17 residues. Germline V gene data show CDR1 as MNHEY and CDR2 as SMNVEV (reference sequence). V was shortened by 4 bases and J by 1 base, with 16 bases between the two germline ends. A note on this clone: What it binds is unknown.

The table came from immunoSEQ multiplex PCR; TCRdb's copy has only in-frame clones and leaves some out. The table has some 41,000 clones, over 65% seen once. The sequence came from a man in his fifties or sixties with gastric cancer. This chain uses TRBV27 with TRBJ1-4, with unresolved D. The sample here was peripheral blood, taken from a patient treated with photon-based radiotherapy. The chain's CDR3 is CASSSRHRGRTNEKLFF. CDR3 nucleotide sequence: TGTGCCAGCAGTTCCAGACATCGGGGTAGAACTAATGAAAAACTGTTTTTT.